A single sample gave rise to the 11 T cell receptor beta chains below, sequenced in a study of blood T cell repertoires in COVID-19. The repertoire was sequenced with immunoSEQ multiplex PCR; TCRdb's copy has only in-frame clones and lacks some. This table has fewer than 75,000 clones, over 85% appearing once. Sequencing was carried out using peripheral blood. These receptors were obtained from a man in his sixties with acute or convalescent COVID-19.

This clone has only one observation. The chain carries TRBV10-2 and TRBJ2-7; the D is unclear. Germline CDR1 WSHSY, CDR2 SAAADI. This CDR3 region has 17 residues. The V end was cut by 5 bases, the J end by 1 base, with 21 bases between. CDR3 sequence: CASSHPTVRPYSYEQYF. Written as DNA, the CDR3 is TGCGCCAGCAGTCATCCTACAGTGAGACCATATTCCTACGAGCAGTACTTC.

The rearrangement links TRBV29-1 to TRBJ1-1, with D maybe TRBD1 (6 bases). CDR3 length equals 13 residues. The V and J ends lost 5 bases and 3 bases respectively, with 13 bases between them. CDR1 and CDR2 from the germline V gene are SQVTM and ANQGSEA. In nucleotides, the CDR3 is TGCAGCGTTACCCAGGGGATGGACACTGAAGCTTTCTTT. Its translation is CSVTQGMDTEAFF.

V and J are TRBV24-1 and TRBJ2-1; 8 bases align to TRBD2. From germline, CDR1 is KGHDR and CDR2 SFDVKD. The CDR3 is 14 amino acids. J was trimmed by 6 bases and V by 9 bases; bases with no gene match: 9. CDR3 in amino acids: CATSRAGGSNEQFF. CDR3 DNA sequence: TGTGCCACCTCTCGCGCGGGAGGAAGCAATGAGCAGTTCTTC.

The J gene is TRBJ1-5, the V gene TRBV2; no reliable D call. CDR1 is SNHLY, CDR2 FYNNEI, per germline. The CDR3 loop spans 13 amino acids. Trimming left V 3 bases short and J 7 bases short, with 10 bases between. CDR3 sequence reads: CASSDATWQPQHF. DNA for the CDR3: TGTGCCAGCAGTGATGCTACTTGGCAGCCCCAGCATTTT.

V usage is TRBV5-1 and J usage is TRBJ1-6; maybe TRBD1 (5 bases). Per germline, CDR1 SGHRS and CDR2 YFSETQ. The CDR3 length is 14 residues. Trimming pared 2 bases from V and 7 bases from J, leaving 10 bases between. This CDR3 reads CASSFREGNSPLHF. The CDR3 DNA is TGCGCCAGCAGCTTTAGGGAGGGGAATTCACCCCTCCACTTT.

The chain links TRBV5-8 to TRBJ2-7; 11 nucleotides match TRBD1. Germline CDR1 and CDR2: SGHTS and YDEGEE. J gave up 0 bases and V 5 bases, and 10 bases lay outside the gene matches. CDR3 length: 17 amino acids. The CDR3 region has the DNA TGTGCCAGCAGATTCATGGACAGGGGGCTGAGCTCCTACGAGCAGTACTTC. It encodes CASRFMDRGLSSYEQYF.

V usage is TRBV7-9 and J usage is TRBJ2-5; TRBD1 might be the D (5 bases). Germline V gene lookup returns CDR1 SEHNR and CDR2 FQNEAQ (reference sequence). The CDR3 extends over 12 amino acids. Trimming stripped 5 bases from V and 5 bases from J, with 9 bases between. CDR3 DNA: TGTGCCAGCAGCGCAGGGTTGGAGACCCAGTACTTC. Translating it yields CASSAGLETQYF.

This clone was counted between two and nine times. The chain couples TRBV9 to TRBJ2-1, with 13 bases lining up with TRBD2. The J segment lost 6 bases and the V segment lost 1 base, leaving 10 bases of the junction unmatched. The CDR3 extends over 18 amino acids. Germline CDR1 is SGDLS and CDR2 is YYNGEE. The DNA for the CDR3 is TGTGCCAGCAGCGTAAGACTAGCGGGGGGAGCGGTTAGCAATGAGCAGTTCTTC. Translating gives CASSVRLAGGAVSNEQFF.

The chain links TRBV19 to TRBJ2-2; perhaps TRBD1 as D (5 bases). The CDR3 spans 13 residues. Germline V gene lookup returns CDR1 LNHDA and CDR2 SQIVND (reference sequence). V was cut by 7 bases and J by 3 bases, with 9 bases left in between. This chain's CDR3 is CASTRQYTGELFF. The DNA for the CDR3 is TGTGCCAGTACGAGACAGTACACCGGGGAGCTGTTTTTT.

The chain carries TRBV7-2 and TRBJ2-7; 8 nucleotides agree with TRBD1. CDR1 and CDR2 (germline): SGHTA, FQGNSA. The V gene end was trimmed by 5 bases and the J gene end by 2 bases; junction bases not matched to a gene: 8. The length of the CDR3 is 15 residues. The CDR3 sequence: CASSHSGTGPYEQYF. CDR3 coding DNA: TGTGCCAGCAGCCATTCCGGGACAGGACCCTACGAGCAGTACTTC.

V is TRBV10-1 and J is TRBJ1-5, with TRBD1 matching over 7 bases. Germline CDR1 reads WNHNN; CDR2 reads SYGVQD (reference sequence). Trimming at V came to 7 bases and at J to 0 bases, leaving 6 bases not matched to a gene. The CDR3 covers 15 residues. The CDR3 sequence is CASTGTAYSNQPQHF. CDR3 DNA sequence: TGCGCCAGCACAGGGACAGCGTATAGCAATCAGCCCCAGCATTTT.